The 2 T cell receptor beta chains in this list originate from one sample, sequenced in a study of OX40 agonist ivuxolimab in advanced cancers. Here immunoSEQ multiplex PCR was the method, and the copy in TCRdb shows in-frame clones only, minus some. In the table there are some 74,000 clones, about 85% of which are singletons. This sample comprised CD4+ or CD8+ T cells sorted from blood, obtained in a trial of the OX40 agonist ivuxolimab. The receptors originated from an adult with an advanced solid tumor such as melanoma, head and neck, liver or kidney cancer.

The count of this clone is one. The genes are TRBV7-2 and TRBJ2-3; 11 bases align to TRBD2. Germline lookup yields CDR1 SGHTA and CDR2 FQGNSA. The CDR3 covers 16 residues. The V gene end was trimmed by 6 bases and the J gene end by 2 bases; junction bases not matched to a gene: 7. This CDR3 reads CASRAASGGTTDTQYF. The CDR3 nucleotides are TGTGCCAGCAGAGCTGCTAGCGGGGGGACCACAGATACGCAGTATTTT.

This clone has just one count. The rearrangement joins TRBV6-5 to TRBJ1-6; a possible D gene is TRBD1 (5 bases). V was trimmed by 2 bases and J by 5 bases, leaving 10 bases between them. Germline CDR1 reads MNHEY; CDR2 reads SVGAGI. CDR3 size: 15 residues. DNA of the CDR3: TGTGCCAGCAGTTACGGGGGGAACAATAATTCACCCCTCCACTTT. It yields the protein CASSYGGNNNSPLHF.